The next 8 T cell receptor beta chains were all read from a single sample in a study of blood T cell repertoires in COVID-19. Sequenced by immunoSEQ multiplex PCR; TCRdb stores in-frame clones only, minus some. The profile shows about 260,000 clones, approximately 82% of them singletons. Sequenced input: peripheral blood. These receptors were taken from a man in his sixties who had recovered from COVID-19.

The chain is built from TRBV7-9 and TRBJ1-4, with 12 bases fitting TRBD1. The V and J ends lost 3 bases and 7 bases, in that order; junction bases with no gene match: 9. In germline, CDR1 is SEHNR, CDR2 FQNEAQ (reference sequence). The CDR3 extends over 17 amino acids. The CDR3 DNA sequence: TGTGCCAGCAGCTTTTCCCGGGACAGGGGGCGCGGTGAAAAACTGTTTTTT. Amino acids: CASSFSRDRGRGEKLFF.

The count of this clone is one. The chain uses TRBV6-6 and TRBJ1-2; the D is unclear. This CDR3 contains 11 residues. The germline CDR1 and CDR2 sequences are MNHNY and SVGAGI (reference sequence). The ends were cut back, 10 bases at V and 1 base at J, with 7 bases in the middle. The CDR3 loop is CATVYNYGYTF. For the CDR3, the DNA is TGTGCCACCGTGTATAACTATGGCTACACCTTC.

The rearrangement joins TRBV2 to TRBJ2-5, with TRBD2 matching over 7 bases. The CDR3 sequence is 14 residues long. The junction had 6 bases not matched to a gene; V was cut back by 6 bases and J by 2 bases. From germline, CDR1 is SNHLY and CDR2 FYNNEI. In DNA, the CDR3 is TGTGCCAGCAGGCATAGCGGGCGACAAGAGACCCAGTACTTC. It yields the protein CASRHSGRQETQYF.

The gene calls are TRBV7-9 and TRBJ2-1, with D perhaps TRBD2 (5 bases). The CDR3 loop spans 12 amino acids. V was trimmed by 1 base and J by 11 bases, leaving 9 bases between them. Germline assignment: CDR1 SEHNR and CDR2 FQNEAQ (reference sequence). Written as DNA, the CDR3 is TGTGCCAGCAGCTTAGTGGGAGCTCAGCAGTTCTTC. Residues: CASSLVGAQQFF.

The chain has TRBV4-2 and TRBJ1-3; D is perhaps TRBD1 (6 bases). V was clipped by 3 bases and J by 2 bases, with 11 bases between them. The V gene's germline CDR1 is LGHNA and CDR2 YNFKEQ. The CDR3 totals 15 residues. The CDR3 protein is CASSQARGTGNTIYF. The CDR3 DNA follows: TGTGCCAGCAGCCAGGCCAGGGGTACTGGAAACACCATATATTTT.

The rearrangement joins TRBV7-9 to TRBJ1-3; D is uncertain. The CDR3 length is 15 residues. Germline assignment: CDR1 SEHNR and CDR2 FQNEAQ (reference sequence). The V end lost 0 bases, the J end lost 0 bases, and 6 bases lay between the germline ends. CDR3 in DNA: TGTGCCAGCAGCTTAGCGGCACGCTCTGGAAACACCATATATTTT. This sequence encodes CASSLAARSGNTIYF.

V gene TRBV10-1 combines with J gene TRBJ2-6; maybe TRBD1 (5 bases). Trimming left V 0 bases short and J 4 bases short, with 10 bases between. Germline values: CDR1 WNHNN, CDR2 SYGVQD (reference sequence). CDR3 size: 16 residues. The CDR3 nucleotides read TGCGCCAGCAGTGAGTCGTCAGGGATAGGGGCCAACGTCCTGACTTTC. Translating gives CASSESSGIGANVLTF.

The rearrangement joins TRBV6-1 to TRBJ1-5, with D possibly being TRBD1 (5 bases). CDR3 length equals 17 residues. V was shortened by 2 bases and J by 2 bases, with 16 bases between the two germline ends. The V gene's germline CDR1 is MNHNS and CDR2 SASEGT. The chain's CDR3 is CASSERKDWGGNQPQHF. DNA of the CDR3: TGTGCCAGCAGTGAAAGGAAGGATTGGGGGGGCAATCAGCCCCAGCATTTT.